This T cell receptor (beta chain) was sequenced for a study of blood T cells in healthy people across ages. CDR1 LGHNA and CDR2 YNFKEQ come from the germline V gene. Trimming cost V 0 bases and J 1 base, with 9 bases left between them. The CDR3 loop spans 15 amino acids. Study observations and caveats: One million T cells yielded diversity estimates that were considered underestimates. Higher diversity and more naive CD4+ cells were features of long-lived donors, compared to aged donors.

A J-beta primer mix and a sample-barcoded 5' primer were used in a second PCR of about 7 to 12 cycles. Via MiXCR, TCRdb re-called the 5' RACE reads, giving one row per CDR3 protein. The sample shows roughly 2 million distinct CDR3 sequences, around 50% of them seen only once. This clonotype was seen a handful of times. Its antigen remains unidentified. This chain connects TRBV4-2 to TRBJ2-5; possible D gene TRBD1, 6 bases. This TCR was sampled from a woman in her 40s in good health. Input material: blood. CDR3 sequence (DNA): TGTGCCAGCAGCCAAGACGGGACACGCCAAGAGACCCAGTACTTC. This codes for CASSQDGTRQETQYF.